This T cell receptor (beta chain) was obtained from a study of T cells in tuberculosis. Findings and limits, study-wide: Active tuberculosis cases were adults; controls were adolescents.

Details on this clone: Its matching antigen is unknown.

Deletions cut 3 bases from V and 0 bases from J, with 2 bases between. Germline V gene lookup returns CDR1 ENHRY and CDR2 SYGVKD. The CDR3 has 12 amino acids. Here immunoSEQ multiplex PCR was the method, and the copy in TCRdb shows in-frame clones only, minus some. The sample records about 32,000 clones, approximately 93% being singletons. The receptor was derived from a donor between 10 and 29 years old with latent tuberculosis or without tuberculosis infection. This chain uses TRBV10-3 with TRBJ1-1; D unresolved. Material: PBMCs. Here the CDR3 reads CAISDMNTEAFF. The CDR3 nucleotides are TGTGCCATCAGTGACATGAACACTGAAGCTTTCTTT.